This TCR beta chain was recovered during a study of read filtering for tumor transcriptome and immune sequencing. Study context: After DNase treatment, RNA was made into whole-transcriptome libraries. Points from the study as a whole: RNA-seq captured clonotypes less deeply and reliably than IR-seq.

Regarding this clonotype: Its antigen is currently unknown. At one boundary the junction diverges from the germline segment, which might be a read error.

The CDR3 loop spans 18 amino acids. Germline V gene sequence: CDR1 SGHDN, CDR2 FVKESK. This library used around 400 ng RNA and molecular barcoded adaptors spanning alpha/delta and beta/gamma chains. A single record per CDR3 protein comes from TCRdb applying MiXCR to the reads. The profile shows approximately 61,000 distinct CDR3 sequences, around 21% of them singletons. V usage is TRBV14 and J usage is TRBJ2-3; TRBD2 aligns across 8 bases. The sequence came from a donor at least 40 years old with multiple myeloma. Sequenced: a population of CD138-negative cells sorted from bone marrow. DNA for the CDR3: TGTGCCAACAGCCCCTGGTTGGCTAGCGGGTCTAGCACAGATACGCAGTATTTT. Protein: CANSPWLASGSSTDTQYF.